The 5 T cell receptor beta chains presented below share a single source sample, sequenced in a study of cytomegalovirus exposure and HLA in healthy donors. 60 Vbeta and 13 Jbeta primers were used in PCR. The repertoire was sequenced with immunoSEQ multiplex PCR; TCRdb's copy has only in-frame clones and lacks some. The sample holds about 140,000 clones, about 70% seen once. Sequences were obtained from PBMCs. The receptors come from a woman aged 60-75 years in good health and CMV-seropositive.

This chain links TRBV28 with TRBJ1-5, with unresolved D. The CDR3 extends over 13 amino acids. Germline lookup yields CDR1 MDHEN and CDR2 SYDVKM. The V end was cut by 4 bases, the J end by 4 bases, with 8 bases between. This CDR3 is CASSSSGNQPQHF. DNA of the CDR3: TGTGCCAGCAGTTCATCGGGGAATCAGCCCCAGCATTTT.

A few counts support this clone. The CDR3 reads CSINPYNEQFF. The CDR3 nucleotides are TGCAGCATAAATCCTTACAATGAGCAGTTCTTC. The V call is TRBV29-1, the J call TRBJ2-1, with unresolved D. This CDR3 is built from 11 residues. Per germline, CDR1 SQVTM and CDR2 ANQGSEA. With 8 bases removed from V and 4 bases from J, the gap between germline ends came to 9 bases.

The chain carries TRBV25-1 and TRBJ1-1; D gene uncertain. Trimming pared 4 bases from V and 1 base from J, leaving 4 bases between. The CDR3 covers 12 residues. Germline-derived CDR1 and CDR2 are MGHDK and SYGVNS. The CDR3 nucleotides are TGTGCCAGCAGTGCGGGGAACACTGAAGCTTTCTTT. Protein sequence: CASSAGNTEAFF.

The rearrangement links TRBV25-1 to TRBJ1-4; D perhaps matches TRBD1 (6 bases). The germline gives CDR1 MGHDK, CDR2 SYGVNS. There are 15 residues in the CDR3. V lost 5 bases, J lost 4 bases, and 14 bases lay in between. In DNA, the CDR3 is TGTGCCAGCAGTCCATTTGGGGGCAGTAATGAAAAACTGTTTTTT. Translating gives CASSPFGGSNEKLFF.

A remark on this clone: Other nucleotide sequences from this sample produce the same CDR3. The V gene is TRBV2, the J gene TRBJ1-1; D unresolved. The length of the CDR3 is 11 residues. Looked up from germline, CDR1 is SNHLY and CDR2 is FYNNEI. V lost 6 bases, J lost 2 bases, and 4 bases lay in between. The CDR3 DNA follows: TGTGCCAGCAGCTTAAACACTGAAGCTTTCTTT. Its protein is CASSLNTEAFF. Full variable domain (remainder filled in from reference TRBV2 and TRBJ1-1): EPEVTQTPSHQVTQMGQEVILRCVPISNHLYFYWYRQILGQKVEFLVSFYNNEISEKSEIFDDQFSVERPDGSNFTLKIRSTKLEDSAMYFCASSLNTEAFFGQGTRLTVV.